The next 21 T cell receptor beta chains were all read from a single sample in a study of T-cell reconstitution after alpha-beta-depleted transplantation in children. It was with unique molecular identifiers that the TCRbeta library was prepared. TCRdb redid the calling of the PCR reads with MiXCR, one entry per CDR3 protein. The sample consists of fewer than 500,000 distinct CDR3 sequences, roughly 44% of them appearing once. The sequencing used PBMCs, collected before TCRalphabeta/CD19-depleted stem cell transplant. The source is a girl aged 2-10 years with aplastic anemia, due to receive a stem cell transplant.

To note about this clonotype: This sequence may be a read error, since a much larger clone differs from it by one base. The chain links TRBV7-9 to TRBJ1-2; possible D gene TRBD1, 5 bases. Germline V gene sequence: CDR1 SEHNR, CDR2 FQNEAQ (reference sequence). The length of the CDR3 is 13 residues. CDR3 sequence reads: CASSSTAPYGDTF. As DNA, the CDR3 is TGTGCCAGCAGCTCGACAGCTCCCTATGGCGACACCTTC.

V gene TRBV5-6 combines with J gene TRBJ1-6; TRBD1 matches 7 bases. V trimming: 4 bases; J trimming: 9 bases; junction bases outside the gene matches: 13. Germline CDR1 SGHDT, CDR2 YYEEEE. This CDR3 contains 16 residues. The CDR3 spells CASSLISGTAGSPLHF. CDR3 sequence (DNA): TGTGCCAGCAGCCTGATCTCCGGGACAGCCGGTTCACCCCTCCACTTT.

The genes are TRBV5-5 and TRBJ2-3, with D possibly being TRBD2 (7 bases). V gave up 0 bases and J gave up 6 bases, with 14 bases separating them. The germline V gene has CDR1 SGHKS and CDR2 YYEKEE (reference sequence). The CDR3 totals 15 residues. The CDR3 spells CASSLVRGAYDTQYF. CDR3 sequence (DNA): TGTGCCAGCAGCTTGGTCCGGGGGGCGTATGATACGCAGTATTTT. The variable domain in full, with the rest retrieved from reference TRBV5-5 and TRBJ2-3, is DAGVTQSPTHLIKTRGQQVTLRCSPISGHKSVSWYQQVLGQGPQFIFQYYEKEERGRGNFPDRFSARQFPNYSSELNVNALLLGDSALYLCASSLVRGAYDTQYFGPGTRLTVL.

The chain carries TRBV5-6 and TRBJ2-7; 7 nucleotides agree with TRBD2. The J segment lost 4 bases and the V segment lost 4 bases, leaving 11 bases of the junction unmatched. CDR3 size: 15 residues. Germline V CDR1 and CDR2: SGHDT, YYEEEE. CDR3 sequence (DNA): TGTGCCAGCAGCCCGACCGGACGGGAGGTTTACGAGCAGTACTTC. Translation gives CASSPTGREVYEQYF. Using reference TRBV5-6 and TRBJ2-7 for the parts outside the CDR3, the full variable domain is DAGVTQSPTHLIKTRGQQVTLRCSPKSGHDTVSWYQQALGQGPQFIFQYYEEEERQRGNFPDRFSGHQFPNYSSELNVNALLLGDSALYLCASSPTGREVYEQYFGPGTRLTVT.

The V call is TRBV6-5, the J call TRBJ2-3; 7 bases align to TRBD2. The CDR3 sequence is 15 residues long. The V gene end was trimmed by 4 bases and the J gene end by 4 bases; junction bases not matched to a gene: 8. CDR1 and CDR2 from the germline V gene are MNHEY and SVGAGI. CDR3 region: CASSWGGPGSDTQYF. As DNA, the CDR3 is TGTGCCAGCAGTTGGGGGGGTCCAGGTTCAGATACGCAGTATTTT.

This clonotype was counted between two and nine times. The V and J genes are TRBV28 and TRBJ2-1; D remains unclear. This CDR3 is 15 amino acids long. V was pared by 5 bases and J by 6 bases, with 17 bases between. Germline assignment: CDR1 MDHEN and CDR2 SYDVKM. CDR3 residues: CASSPLLGSSNEQFF. The CDR3 coding sequence is TGTGCCAGCAGTCCCTTATTAGGAAGCAGCAATGAGCAGTTCTTC.

This clonotype was recorded a few times. The J gene is TRBJ1-5, the V gene TRBV20-1, with D unresolved. The CDR3 contains 13 residues. V was clipped by 3 bases and J by 3 bases, with 9 bases between them. The germline V gene encodes CDR1 DFQATT and CDR2 SNEGSKA (reference sequence). The CDR3: CSASSGINQPQHF. DNA for the CDR3: TGCAGTGCTAGTTCCGGGATCAATCAGCCCCAGCATTTT.

The genes are TRBV7-9 and TRBJ2-3, with 11 nucleotides matching TRBD1. Germline trimming cut 3 bases from V and 2 bases from J; bases unmatched to any gene: 1. The germline gives CDR1 SEHNR, CDR2 FQNEAQ (reference sequence). This CDR3 region has 15 residues. CDR3 nucleotides: TGTGCCAGCAGCTTCGGACAGGGGGCCACAGATACGCAGTATTTT. Its protein product is CASSFGQGATDTQYF. The complete variable domain, with remaining parts taken from reference TRBV7-9 and TRBJ2-3, reads DTGVSQNPRHKITKRGQNVTFRCDPISEHNRLYWYRQTLGQGPEFLTYFQNEAQLEKSRLLSDRFSAERPKGSFSTLEIQRTEQGDSAMYLCASSFGQGATDTQYFGPGTRLTVL.

This clonotype was seen only once. The chain uses TRBV30 and TRBJ2-7; 8 positions agree with TRBD1. The ends lost 3 bases at V and 4 bases at J; junction bases unmatched: 2. Germline V CDR1 and CDR2: GTSNPN, SVGIG (reference sequence). The CDR3 covers 12 residues. CDR3 sequence (DNA): TGTGCCTGGAGGGGACAGGCGTACGAGCAGTACTTC. Translation: CAWRGQAYEQYF.

This clonotype showed up many times. The genes are TRBV7-2 and TRBJ2-1; the match to TRBD2 covers 9 bases. The CDR3 contains 15 residues. The V segment lost 7 bases and the J segment 2 bases; nucleotides outside the gene matches: 6. Germline V CDR1 and CDR2: SGHTA, FQGNSA. The CDR3 DNA reads as TGTGCCAGCACCCCGACTAGCGGTGCCTACAATGAGCAGTTCTTC. This codes for CASTPTSGAYNEQFF. The variable domain in full, with the rest retrieved from reference TRBV7-2 and TRBJ2-1, is GAGVSQSPSNKVTEKGKDVELRCDPISGHTALYWYRQSLGQGLEFLIYFQGNSAPDKSGLPSDRFSAERTGGSVSTLTIQRTQQEDSAVYLCASTPTSGAYNEQFFGPGTRLTVL.

This rearrangement joins TRBV6-5 to TRBJ2-7; maybe TRBD1 (5 bases). The CDR3 extends over 15 amino acids. Germline lookup yields CDR1 MNHEY and CDR2 SVGAGI. V was pared by 2 bases and J by 2 bases, with 13 bases between. CDR3 coding DNA: TGTGCCAGCAGTTACCGAATAACAGGACCCTACGAGCAGTACTTC. This translates into CASSYRITGPYEQYF.

V usage is TRBV5-4 and J usage is TRBJ2-7; possibly TRBD2 for D (6 bases). The CDR3 loop spans 13 amino acids. Germline values: CDR1 SGHNT, CDR2 YYREEE (reference sequence). Trimming removed 6 bases from V and 5 bases from J, with 15 bases in between. CDR3 loop: CASTPGTSDEQYF. The CDR3 coding sequence is TGTGCCAGCACCCCCGGGACTTCGGACGAGCAGTACTTC.

The sample holds a few counts of this clonotype. The chain recombines TRBV5-5 with TRBJ2-5, with 9 bases matching TRBD2. CDR3 length: 16 amino acids. V was pared by 4 bases and J by 3 bases, with 10 bases of the junction left unmatched. The germline V gene has CDR1 SGHKS and CDR2 YYEKEE (reference sequence). The DNA of the CDR3 is TGTGCCAGCAGCCCGATTCGGCGGGAGGGGGAAGAGACCCAGTACTTC. As protein: CASSPIRREGEETQYF.

To note about this clonotype: This may come from a read error, since a much larger clone is one base off. The gene calls are TRBV11-2 and TRBJ1-2; the D is unclear. The CDR3 has 12 residues. The germline CDR1 and CDR2 sequences are SGHAT and FQNNGV. The CDR3 spells CASSLQAYGHTF. Written as DNA, the CDR3 is TGTGCCAGCAGCTTACAGGCCTATGGCCACACCTTC.

This clonotype occurred a few times. The chain recombines TRBV10-3 with TRBJ2-1; 14 nucleotides align to TRBD2. The V gene's germline CDR1 is ENHRY and CDR2 SYGVKD. With V trimmed by 1 base and J by 8 bases, 4 bases remained unmatched. The CDR3 runs 16 residues. The CDR3 protein is CAISEYGTSGSYEQFF. The CDR3 nucleotides read TGTGCCATCAGTGAGTACGGGACTAGCGGGAGTTATGAGCAGTTCTTC.

This rearrangement joins TRBV3-1 to TRBJ2-3; D remains unclear. The germline V gene has CDR1 LGHDT and CDR2 YNNKEL (reference sequence). The V end lost 3 bases, the J end lost 2 bases, and 12 bases lay between the germline ends. This CDR3 comprises 15 residues. In nucleotides, the CDR3 is TGTGCCAGCAGCCACGACCAAGGGAACACAGATACGCAGTATTTT. The encoded protein is CASSHDQGNTDTQYF.

A few counts support this clonotype. This rearrangement joins TRBV29-1 to TRBJ2-1, with D hard to call. The germline gives CDR1 SQVTM, CDR2 ANQGSEA. The V end lost 2 bases, the J end lost 5 bases, and 10 bases lay between the germline ends. The CDR3 runs to 13 residues. The chain's CDR3 is CSVEHVVNNEQFF. The DNA of the CDR3 is TGCAGCGTTGAACACGTGGTAAACAATGAGCAGTTCTTC.

The chain is built from TRBV15 and TRBJ1-5; D uncertain. The germline V gene encodes CDR1 LNHNV and CDR2 YYDKDF (reference sequence). The CDR3 is made up of 15 amino acids. V lost 0 bases and J lost 9, with 15 bases in between. CDR3 amino acids: CATSRDSDGVGPQHF. CDR3 DNA: TGTGCCACCAGCAGAGATTCGGACGGCGTGGGGCCCCAGCATTTT.

There are many counts of this clonotype. This rearrangement joins TRBV12-3 or TRBV12-4 to TRBJ2-2, with 8 bases that match TRBD1. The CDR3 is 16 amino acids. V was pared by 6 bases and J by 2 bases, with 8 bases of the junction left unmatched. The CDR3 is CASRRTGTGNTGELFF. The DNA for the CDR3 is TGTGCCAGCAGACGGACCGGGACAGGCAACACCGGGGAGCTGTTTTTT.

This clonotype occurred many times. This chain links TRBV5-1 with TRBJ2-3; no reliable D call. Trimming took off 0 bases at V and 2 bases at J, with 7 bases between the two ends. The CDR3 loop spans 14 amino acids. CDR1 is SGHRS, CDR2 YFSETQ, per germline. The CDR3 loop reads CASSLDQSTDTQYF. DNA for the CDR3: TGCGCCAGCAGCTTGGATCAGTCCACAGATACGCAGTATTTT.

This clonotype was seen only a few times. The chain joins TRBV6-1 to TRBJ2-7; D is possibly TRBD2 (5 bases). Trimming shortened V by 10 bases and J by 2 bases, and 18 bases separated the two germline ends. The CDR3 consists of 14 residues. In germline, CDR1 is MNHNS, CDR2 SASEGT. The CDR3 here is CATTNRGKAYEQYF. CDR3 DNA sequence: TGTGCCACCACAAACAGAGGGAAAGCCTACGAGCAGTACTTC.